The 5 T cell receptor beta chains given below trace back to one sample, sequenced in a study of post-analysis software for immune sequencing data. Notes on the study in general: Four to six TRBV segments appeared more often in patients than in controls, and TRBV5-6, TRBV5-1 and TRBV20-1 were among these.

Sequencing libraries made from TCR beta cDNA carried unique molecular identifiers. TCRdb reprocessed the PCR reads via MiXCR and lists one record per CDR3 protein. The sample consists of 700,000 to 900,000 distinct CDR3 sequences, about half of them appearing once. These receptors have no identified antigens. The material sequenced was blood. Receptors originate from a girl between 10 and 17 years old with multiple sclerosis.

Only one count was recorded for this clonotype. CDR3 region: CSARVPASPTQTQYF. CDR3 DNA sequence: TGCAGTGCTAGAGTCCCTGCTAGCCCTACGCAGACCCAGTACTTC. This chain links TRBV20-1 with TRBJ2-7, with D possibly matching TRBD2 (5 bases). The DNA matches TRBJ2-5 better at its end, which makes the J call doubtful. Germline V gives CDR1 DFQATT, CDR2 SNEGSKA (reference sequence). The CDR3 is 15 amino acids.

This clonotype appeared a single time. The chain combines TRBV20-1 with TRBJ2-3; D is unresolved. This CDR3 region has 14 residues. V lost 6 bases to trimming and J lost 4 bases, with 17 bases between them. In germline, CDR1 is DFQATT, CDR2 SNEGSKA (reference sequence). CDR3 sequence reads: CSATTTPIADTQYF. The CDR3 DNA reads TGCAGTGCCACCACCACCCCGATAGCAGATACGCAGTATTTT.

The chain is built from TRBV7-9 and TRBJ1-4; perhaps TRBD1 as D (5 bases). Germline V gene data show CDR1 as SEHNR and CDR2 as FQNEAQ (reference sequence). This CDR3 region has 15 residues. Trimming cost V 5 bases and J 7 bases, with 17 bases left between them. The CDR3 protein is CASSQPGRQLEKLFF. Written as DNA, the CDR3 is TGTGCCAGCAGCCAACCGGGACGGCAACTTGAAAAACTGTTTTTT.

The rearrangement joins TRBV3-1 to TRBJ2-7; D might be TRBD1 (5 bases). With 1 base removed from V and 4 bases from J, the gap between germline ends came to 14 bases. This CDR3 comprises 15 residues. The V gene's germline CDR1 is LGHDT and CDR2 YNNKEL (reference sequence). The DNA for the CDR3 is TGTGCCAGCAGCCAAGGTCTGAAAGGGGAATACGAGCAGTACTTC. It codes for CASSQGLKGEYEQYF.

J is TRBJ2-1 and V is TRBV7-3, with TRBD2 matching 10 bases. The CDR3 contains 15 residues. V dropped 5 bases and J dropped 7; count of bases not matched to a gene: 8. CDR1 SGHTA and CDR2 FQGTGA come from the germline V gene. CDR3 region: CASSPTGTSDNEQFF. In DNA form, the CDR3 reads TGTGCCAGCAGCCCCACCGGGACTAGCGATAATGAGCAGTTCTTC.